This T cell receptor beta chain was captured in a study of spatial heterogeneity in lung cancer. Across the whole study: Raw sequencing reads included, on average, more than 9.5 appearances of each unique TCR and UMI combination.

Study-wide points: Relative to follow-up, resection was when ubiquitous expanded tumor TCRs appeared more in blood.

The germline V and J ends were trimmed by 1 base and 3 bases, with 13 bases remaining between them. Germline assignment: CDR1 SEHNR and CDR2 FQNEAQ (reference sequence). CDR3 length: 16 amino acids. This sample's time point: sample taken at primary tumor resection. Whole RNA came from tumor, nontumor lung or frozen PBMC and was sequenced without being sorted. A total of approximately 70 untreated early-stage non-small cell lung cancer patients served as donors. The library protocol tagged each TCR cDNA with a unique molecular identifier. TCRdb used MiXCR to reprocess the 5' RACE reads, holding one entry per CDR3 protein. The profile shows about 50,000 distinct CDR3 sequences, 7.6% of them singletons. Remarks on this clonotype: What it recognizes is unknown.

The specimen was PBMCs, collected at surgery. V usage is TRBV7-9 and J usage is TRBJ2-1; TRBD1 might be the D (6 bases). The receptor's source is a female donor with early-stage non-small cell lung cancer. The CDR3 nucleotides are TGTGCCAGCAGCTTAGGGTTCGGGACACTCTACAATGAGCAGTTCTTC. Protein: CASSLGFGTLYNEQFF.